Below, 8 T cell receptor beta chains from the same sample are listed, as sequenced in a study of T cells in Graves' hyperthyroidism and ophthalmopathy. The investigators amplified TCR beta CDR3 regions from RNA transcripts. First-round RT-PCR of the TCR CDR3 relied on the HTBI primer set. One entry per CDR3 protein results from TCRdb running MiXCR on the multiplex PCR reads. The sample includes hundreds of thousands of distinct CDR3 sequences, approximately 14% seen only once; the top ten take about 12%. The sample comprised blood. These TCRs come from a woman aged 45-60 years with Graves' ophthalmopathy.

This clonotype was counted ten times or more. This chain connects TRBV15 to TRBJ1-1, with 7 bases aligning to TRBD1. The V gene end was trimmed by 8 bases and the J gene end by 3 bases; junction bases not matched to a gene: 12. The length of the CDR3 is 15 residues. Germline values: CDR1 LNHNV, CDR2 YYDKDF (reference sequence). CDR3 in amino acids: CATSQPGTVDTEAFF. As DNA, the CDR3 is TGTGCCACCTCCCAACCCGGGACAGTGGACACTGAAGCTTTCTTT.

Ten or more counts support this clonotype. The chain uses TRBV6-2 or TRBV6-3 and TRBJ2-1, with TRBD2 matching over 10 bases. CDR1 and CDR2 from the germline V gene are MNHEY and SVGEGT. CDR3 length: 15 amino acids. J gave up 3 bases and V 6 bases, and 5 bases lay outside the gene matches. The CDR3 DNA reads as TGTGCCAGCAGATTACTAGCGGGGTACTACAATGAGCAGTTCTTC. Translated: CASRLLAGYYNEQFF.

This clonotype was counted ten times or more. The CDR3 DNA sequence: TGTGCCAGCAAACCATCCCCAGAGACCCAGTACTTC. Encoded protein: CASKPSPETQYF. This chain uses TRBV2 with TRBJ2-5; D gene uncertain. Deletions cut 7 bases from V and 4 bases from J, with 10 bases between. CDR1 and CDR2 (germline): SNHLY, FYNNEI. This CDR3 region has 12 residues.

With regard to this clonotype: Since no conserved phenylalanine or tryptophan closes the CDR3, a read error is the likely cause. DNA for the CDR3: TGCGCCAGCAGCTCAACAGGGGGAAACACCGGGGAGCTGTTTCTT. Protein product: CASSSTGGNTGELFL. The chain has TRBV5-1 and TRBJ2-2; 8 bases align to TRBD1. The CDR3 has 15 residues. V dropped 3 bases and J dropped 2; count of bases not matched to a gene: 3. Germline V gene lookup returns CDR1 SGHRS and CDR2 YFSETQ.

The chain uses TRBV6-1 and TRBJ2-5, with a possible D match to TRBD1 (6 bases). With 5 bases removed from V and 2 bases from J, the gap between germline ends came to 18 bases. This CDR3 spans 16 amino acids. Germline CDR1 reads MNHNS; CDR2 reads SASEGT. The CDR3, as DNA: TGTGCCAGCAGTAAATCCACAGGGATGGGGCAAGAGACCCAGTACTTC. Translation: CASSKSTGMGQETQYF.

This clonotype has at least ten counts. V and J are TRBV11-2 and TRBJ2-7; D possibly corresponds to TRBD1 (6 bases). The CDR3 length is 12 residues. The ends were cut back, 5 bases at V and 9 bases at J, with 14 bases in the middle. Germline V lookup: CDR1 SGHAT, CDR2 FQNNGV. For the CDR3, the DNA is TGTGCCAGCAGCCCAGGGACACCACTGCAGTACTTC. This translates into CASSPGTPLQYF. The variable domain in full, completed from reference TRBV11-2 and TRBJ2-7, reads EAGVAQSPRYKIIEKRQSVAFWCNPISGHATLYWYQQILGQGPKLLIQFQNNGVVDDSQLPKDRFSAERLKGVDSTLKIQPAKLEDSAVYLCASSPGTPLQYFGPGTRLTVT.

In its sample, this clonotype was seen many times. The CDR3 DNA is TGTGCCAGCAGACTAGCGGGAGGGGGTAATGAGCAGTTCTTC. It codes for CASRLAGGGNEQFF. The V and J genes are TRBV27 and TRBJ2-1, with 13 nucleotides matching TRBD2. CDR1 MNHEY and CDR2 SMNVEV come from the germline V gene (reference sequence). The junction had 3 bases not matched to a gene; V was cut back by 6 bases and J by 7 bases. This CDR3 has 14 residues.

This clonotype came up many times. The CDR3 loop is CASSLEGRPYEQYF. The DNA for the CDR3 is TGTGCCAGCAGTTTAGAAGGGCGTCCCTACGAGCAGTACTTC. The rearrangement links TRBV28 to TRBJ2-7; D ambiguous. V gave up 2 bases and J gave up 2 bases, with 10 bases separating them. This CDR3 has 14 amino acids. In germline, CDR1 is MDHEN, CDR2 SYDVKM.